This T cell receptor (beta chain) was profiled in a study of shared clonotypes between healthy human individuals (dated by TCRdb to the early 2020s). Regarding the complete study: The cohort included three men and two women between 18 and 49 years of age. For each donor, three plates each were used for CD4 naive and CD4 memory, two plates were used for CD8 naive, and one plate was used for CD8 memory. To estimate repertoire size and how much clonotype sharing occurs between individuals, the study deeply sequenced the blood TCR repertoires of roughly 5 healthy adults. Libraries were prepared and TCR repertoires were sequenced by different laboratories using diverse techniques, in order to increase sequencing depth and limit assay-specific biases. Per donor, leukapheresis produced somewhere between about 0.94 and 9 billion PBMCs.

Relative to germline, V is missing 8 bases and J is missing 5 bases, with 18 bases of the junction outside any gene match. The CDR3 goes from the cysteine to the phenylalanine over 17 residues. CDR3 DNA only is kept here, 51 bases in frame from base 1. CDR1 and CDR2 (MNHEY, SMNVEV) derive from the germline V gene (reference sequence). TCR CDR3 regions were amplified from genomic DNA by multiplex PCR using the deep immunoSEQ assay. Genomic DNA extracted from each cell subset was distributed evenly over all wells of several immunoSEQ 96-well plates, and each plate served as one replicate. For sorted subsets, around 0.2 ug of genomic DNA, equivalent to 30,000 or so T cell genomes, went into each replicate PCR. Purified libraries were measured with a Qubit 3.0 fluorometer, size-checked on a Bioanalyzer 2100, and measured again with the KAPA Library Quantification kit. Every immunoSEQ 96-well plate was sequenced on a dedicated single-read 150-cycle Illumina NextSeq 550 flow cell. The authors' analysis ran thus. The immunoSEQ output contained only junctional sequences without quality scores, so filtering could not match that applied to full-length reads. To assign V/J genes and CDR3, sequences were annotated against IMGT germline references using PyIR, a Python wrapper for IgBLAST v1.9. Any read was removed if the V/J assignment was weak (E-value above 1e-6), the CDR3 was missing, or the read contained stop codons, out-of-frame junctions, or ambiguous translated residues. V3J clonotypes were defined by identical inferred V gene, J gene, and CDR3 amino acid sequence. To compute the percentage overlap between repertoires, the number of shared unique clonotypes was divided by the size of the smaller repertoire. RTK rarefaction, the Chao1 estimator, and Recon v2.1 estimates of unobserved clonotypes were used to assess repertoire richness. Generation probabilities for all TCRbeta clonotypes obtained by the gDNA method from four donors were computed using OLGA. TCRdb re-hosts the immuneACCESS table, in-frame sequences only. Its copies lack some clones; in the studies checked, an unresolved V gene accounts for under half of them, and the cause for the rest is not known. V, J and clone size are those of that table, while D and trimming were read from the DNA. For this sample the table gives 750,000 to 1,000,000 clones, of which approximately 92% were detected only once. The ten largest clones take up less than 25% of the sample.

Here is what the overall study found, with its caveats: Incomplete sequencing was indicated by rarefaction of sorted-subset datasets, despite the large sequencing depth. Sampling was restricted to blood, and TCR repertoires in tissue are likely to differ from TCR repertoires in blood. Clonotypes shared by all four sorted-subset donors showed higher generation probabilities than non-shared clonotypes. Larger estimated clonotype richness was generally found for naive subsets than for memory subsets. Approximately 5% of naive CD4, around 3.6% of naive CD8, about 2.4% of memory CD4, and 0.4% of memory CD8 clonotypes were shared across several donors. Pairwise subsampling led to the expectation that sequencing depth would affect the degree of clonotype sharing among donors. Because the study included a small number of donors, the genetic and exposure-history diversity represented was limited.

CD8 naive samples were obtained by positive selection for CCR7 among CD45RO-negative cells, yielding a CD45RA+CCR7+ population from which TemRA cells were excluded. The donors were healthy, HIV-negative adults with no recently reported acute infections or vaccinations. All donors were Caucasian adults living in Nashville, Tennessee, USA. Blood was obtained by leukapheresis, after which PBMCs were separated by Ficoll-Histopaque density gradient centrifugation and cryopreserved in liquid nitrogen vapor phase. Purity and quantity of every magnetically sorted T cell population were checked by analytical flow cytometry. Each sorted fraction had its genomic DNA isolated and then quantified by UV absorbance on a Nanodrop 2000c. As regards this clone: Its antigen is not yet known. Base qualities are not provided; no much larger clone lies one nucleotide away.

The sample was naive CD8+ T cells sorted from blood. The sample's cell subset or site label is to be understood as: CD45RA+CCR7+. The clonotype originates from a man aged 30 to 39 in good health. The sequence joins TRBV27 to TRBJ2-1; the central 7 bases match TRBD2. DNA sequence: TGTGCCAGCTGTCCCATAGAAGCGGGGACCCGGGACAATGAGCAGTTCTTC. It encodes CASCPIEAGTRDNEQFF.